A selection of T cell receptor beta chains follows, all from one sample in a study of blood T cell repertoires in COVID-19. TCRdb's copy holds only in-frame clones and misses some; the assay was immunoSEQ multiplex PCR. Of around 310,000 clones listed, around nine tenths are singletons. Material: PBMCs or T cells enriched from blood (not recorded which). Receptor source: a woman aged 25 to 39 who had recovered from COVID-19. Each CDR3 is given with its conserved first and last residue. A D gene is named only where the DNA matches it firmly. Expanded clones get a size class; other rows say once, few or many, or leave the size out.

abundance: .
j_gene: TRBJ1-1
d_gene: TRBD1
v_gene: TRBV7-8
CDR3aa: CASSLADRGRDTEAFF
CDR3nt: TGTGCCAGCAGTCTAGCGGACAGGGGGCGAGATACTGAAGCTTTCTTT

abundance: .
j_gene: TRBJ1-4
d_gene: .
v_gene: TRBV11-2
CDR3aa: CASSARGGLNEKLFF
CDR3nt: TGTGCCAGCAGCGCCAGGGGTGGACTTAATGAAAAACTGTTTTTT

abundance: .
j_gene: TRBJ1-1
d_gene: TRBD1
v_gene: TRBV5-5
CDR3aa: CASSTQGDTEAFF
CDR3nt: TGTGCCAGCAGCACCCAGGGGGACACTGAAGCTTTCTTT

abundance: .
j_gene: TRBJ1-1
d_gene: .
v_gene: TRBV14
CDR3aa: CASSQDSGAFF
CDR3nt: TGTGCCAGCAGCCAAGATTCGGGAGCTTTCTTT

abundance: .
j_gene: TRBJ1-1
d_gene: TRBD1
v_gene: TRBV3-1/TRBV3-2
CDR3aa: CASSHLTGGTEAFF
CDR3nt: TGTGCCAGCAGCCACCTGACAGGGGGCACTGAAGCTTTCTTT

abundance: .
j_gene: TRBJ1-2
d_gene: .
v_gene: TRBV27
CDR3aa: CASSFDGAGGYTF
CDR3nt: TGTGCCAGCAGTTTCGATGGGGCTGGGGGCTACACCTTC

abundance: .
j_gene: TRBJ2-7
d_gene: TRBD2
v_gene: TRBV5-1
CDR3aa: CASSRGTSLYEQYF
CDR3nt: TGCGCCAGCAGCCGGGGGACTAGTTTGTACGAGCAGTACTTC

abundance: .
j_gene: TRBJ1-3
d_gene: .
v_gene: TRBV12-3/TRBV12-4
CDR3aa: CASSFSGNTIYF
CDR3nt: TGTGCCAGCAGTTTCTCCGGAAACACCATATATTTT

abundance: .
j_gene: TRBJ1-5
d_gene: .
v_gene: TRBV7-2
CDR3aa: CASSFYPGQVQPQHF
CDR3nt: TGTGCCAGCAGCTTTTACCCAGGGCAGGTTCAGCCCCAGCATTTT

abundance: once
j_gene: TRBJ1-1
d_gene: .
v_gene: TRBV11-2
CDR3aa: CASSLGGWGTEAFF
CDR3nt: TGTGCCAGCAGCTTAGGAGGGTGGGGCACTGAAGCTTTCTTT

abundance: .
j_gene: TRBJ2-1
d_gene: TRBD2
v_gene: TRBV7-6
CDR3aa: CASSLLSGISGNEQFF
CDR3nt: TGTGCCAGCAGCTTGCTGAGCGGGATCTCAGGCAATGAGCAGTTCTTC

abundance: .
j_gene: TRBJ2-7
d_gene: .
v_gene: TRBV19
CDR3aa: CASSIALDGGLNEQYF
CDR3nt: TGTGCCAGTAGTATAGCATTGGACGGGGGTCTTAACGAGCAGTACTTC

abundance: .
j_gene: TRBJ2-7
d_gene: .
v_gene: TRBV2
CDR3aa: CASSQTIYEQYF
CDR3nt: TGTGCCAGCAGTCAGACAATCTACGAGCAGTACTTC

abundance: once
j_gene: TRBJ2-2
d_gene: TRBD1
v_gene: TRBV7-2
CDR3aa: CASSLWGTENTGELFF
CDR3nt: TGTGCCAGCAGCTTATGGGGGACAGAGAACACCGGGGAGCTGTTTTTT

abundance: .
j_gene: TRBJ2-1
d_gene: .
v_gene: TRBV24-1
CDR3aa: CATSDPRGVGGLDEQFF
CDR3nt: TGTGCCACCAGTGACCCCCGGGGTGTCGGGGGTCTCGATGAGCAGTTCTTC

abundance: .
j_gene: TRBJ1-2
d_gene: TRBD1
v_gene: TRBV7-8
CDR3aa: CASSLAGQENYGYTF
CDR3nt: TGTGCCAGCAGCTTAGCGGGACAGGAAAACTATGGCTACACCTTC

abundance: .
j_gene: TRBJ1-2
d_gene: .
v_gene: TRBV7-3
CDR3aa: CASSSPAGGTIYGYTF
CDR3nt: TGTGCCAGCAGCTCCCCGGCGGGGGGGACAATCTATGGCTACACCTTC

abundance: .
j_gene: TRBJ2-7
d_gene: TRBD2
v_gene: TRBV4-1
CDR3aa: CASSQIWSGSTYEQYF
CDR3nt: TGCGCCAGCAGCCAAATTTGGAGCGGGAGTACTTACGAGCAGTACTTC

abundance: .
j_gene: TRBJ2-2
d_gene: TRBD2
v_gene: TRBV27
CDR3aa: CASSMESGLAGRSHTGELFF
CDR3nt: TGTGCCAGCAGTATGGAGTCGGGACTAGCGGGACGATCGCACACCGGGGAGCTGTTTTTT

abundance: .
j_gene: TRBJ2-1
d_gene: TRBD2
v_gene: TRBV6-4
CDR3aa: CASRREGGPMNEQFF
CDR3nt: TGTGCCAGCAGAAGAGAGGGAGGGCCGATGAATGAGCAGTTCTTC

abundance: .
j_gene: TRBJ2-3
d_gene: TRBD2
v_gene: TRBV13
CDR3aa: CASRTSGIGDTQYF
CDR3nt: TGTGCCAGCAGGACTAGCGGGATCGGGGATACGCAGTATTTT

abundance: .
j_gene: TRBJ1-3
d_gene: .
v_gene: TRBV18
CDR3aa: CASSPDLSSGNTIYF
CDR3nt: TGTGCCAGCTCACCAGACTTGAGCTCTGGAAACACCATATATTTT

abundance: once
j_gene: TRBJ1-1
d_gene: .
v_gene: TRBV11-2
CDR3aa: CASSLDLASTEAFF
CDR3nt: TGTGCCAGCAGCTTAGATCTGGCTTCCACTGAAGCTTTCTTT

abundance: once
j_gene: TRBJ2-7
d_gene: .
v_gene: TRBV6-5
CDR3aa: CASRSGLAREQYF
CDR3nt: TGTGCCAGCAGAAGCGGACTGGCGAGAGAGCAGTACTTC

abundance: .
j_gene: TRBJ1-2
d_gene: .
v_gene: TRBV28
CDR3aa: CASSLGQLYGYTF
CDR3nt: TGTGCCAGCAGTTTAGGGCAGCTTTATGGCTACACCTTC

abundance: .
j_gene: TRBJ2-7
d_gene: TRBD1
v_gene: TRBV10-2
CDR3aa: CASSHQSTGDEQYF
CDR3nt: TGCGCCAGCTCCCACCAATCGACAGGGGACGAGCAGTACTTC

abundance: once
j_gene: TRBJ2-7
d_gene: TRBD2
v_gene: TRBV28
CDR3aa: CASRPGSGSSYEQYF
CDR3nt: TGTGCCAGCAGACCGGGTAGCGGGAGCTCCTACGAGCAGTACTTC

abundance: .
j_gene: TRBJ2-5
d_gene: .
v_gene: TRBV5-1
CDR3aa: CASSRRFGKGQQETQYF
CDR3nt: TGCGCCAGCAGCCGCAGATTCGGGAAGGGTCAACAAGAGACCCAGTACTTC

abundance: .
j_gene: TRBJ1-2
d_gene: .
v_gene: TRBV5-4
CDR3aa: CASTRDSGYTF
CDR3nt: TGTGCCAGCACCCGGGACTCTGGCTACACCTTC

abundance: few
j_gene: TRBJ2-3
d_gene: TRBD2
v_gene: TRBV7-9
CDR3aa: CASSSTRLAVSTDTQYF
CDR3nt: TGTGCCAGCAGCTCCACGCGACTAGCGGTGAGCACAGATACGCAGTATTTT

abundance: .
j_gene: TRBJ2-7
d_gene: .
v_gene: TRBV6-2/TRBV6-3
CDR3aa: CASSYVEGSYEQYF
CDR3nt: TGTGCCAGCAGTTACGTGGAGGGCTCCTACGAGCAGTACTTC

abundance: once
j_gene: TRBJ1-5
d_gene: .
v_gene: TRBV30
CDR3aa: CAWSTGGTYSNQPQHF
CDR3nt: TGTGCCTGGAGTACGGGGGGAACTTATAGCAATCAGCCCCAGCATTTT

abundance: .
j_gene: TRBJ2-3
d_gene: .
v_gene: TRBV15
CDR3aa: CATSRGRGTSKLDTQYF
CDR3nt: TGTGCCACCAGCAGAGGTCGAGGTACTAGCAAACTAGATACGCAGTATTTT

abundance: .
j_gene: TRBJ2-7
d_gene: .
v_gene: TRBV19
CDR3aa: CASSRGGRVDEQYF
CDR3nt: TGTGCCAGTAGTAGGGGGGGGCGCGTCGACGAGCAGTACTTC

abundance: .
j_gene: TRBJ2-3
d_gene: TRBD2
v_gene: TRBV20-1
CDR3aa: CSASRASGRTDTQYF
CDR3nt: TGCAGTGCTAGTCGGGCTAGCGGTCGCACAGATACGCAGTATTTT

abundance: .
j_gene: TRBJ2-1
d_gene: TRBD1
v_gene: TRBV7-8
CDR3aa: CASSSRIDRGGRNEQFF
CDR3nt: TGTGCCAGCAGCTCCCGGATAGACAGGGGGGGGAGGAATGAGCAGTTCTTC

abundance: .
j_gene: TRBJ1-2
d_gene: .
v_gene: TRBV2
CDR3aa: CASSSQTGLIYGYTF
CDR3nt: TGTGCCAGCAGTTCACAGACAGGTTTAATCTATGGCTACACCTTC

abundance: .
j_gene: TRBJ1-2
d_gene: TRBD1
v_gene: TRBV27
CDR3aa: CASSLGQGNYGYTF
CDR3nt: TGTGCCAGCAGTTTAGGACAGGGAAACTATGGCTACACCTTC

abundance: .
j_gene: TRBJ2-1
d_gene: .
v_gene: TRBV9
CDR3aa: CASSVDRVIDEQFF
CDR3nt: TGTGCCAGCAGCGTAGACAGAGTCATCGATGAGCAGTTCTTC

abundance: .
j_gene: TRBJ1-2
d_gene: .
v_gene: TRBV6-2/TRBV6-3
CDR3aa: CASSFLDRFEVDYGYTF
CDR3nt: TGTGCCAGCAGTTTCCTCGACAGGTTCGAAGTCGACTATGGCTACACCTTC

abundance: once
j_gene: TRBJ2-7
d_gene: TRBD2
v_gene: TRBV4-1
CDR3aa: CASSQEGLAGVGYEQYF
CDR3nt: TGCGCCAGCAGCCAAGAAGGACTAGCGGGAGTTGGGTACGAGCAGTACTTC

abundance: .
j_gene: TRBJ2-7
d_gene: TRBD1
v_gene: TRBV28
CDR3aa: CASTGQGGNYEQYF
CDR3nt: TGTGCCAGTACGGGACAGGGGGGAAACTACGAGCAGTACTTC

abundance: .
j_gene: TRBJ1-1
d_gene: TRBD1
v_gene: TRBV6-5
CDR3aa: CASSPHLQGGTEAFF
CDR3nt: TGTGCCAGCAGCCCGCATCTACAGGGGGGCACTGAAGCTTTCTTT

abundance: .
j_gene: TRBJ2-1
d_gene: .
v_gene: TRBV10-3
CDR3aa: CAITQTRGNEQFF
CDR3nt: TGTGCCATCACCCAGACTAGGGGCAATGAGCAGTTCTTC

abundance: .
j_gene: TRBJ2-1
d_gene: TRBD2
v_gene: TRBV28
CDR3aa: CASHSGRYNEQFF
CDR3nt: TGTGCCAGCCATAGCGGGCGCTACAATGAGCAGTTCTTC

abundance: .
j_gene: TRBJ2-5
d_gene: .
v_gene: TRBV28
CDR3aa: CASSSAATYLGETQYF
CDR3nt: TGTGCCAGCAGTTCCGCGGCGACCTACCTCGGGGAGACCCAGTACTTC

abundance: .
j_gene: TRBJ2-5
d_gene: .
v_gene: TRBV30
CDR3aa: CAWSVSQETQYF
CDR3nt: TGTGCCTGGAGTGTGAGTCAAGAGACCCAGTACTTC

abundance: .
j_gene: TRBJ2-7
d_gene: .
v_gene: TRBV6-5
CDR3aa: CASSYSESSYEQYF
CDR3nt: TGTGCCAGCAGTTACTCTGAGAGCTCCTACGAGCAGTACTTC

abundance: .
j_gene: TRBJ1-3
d_gene: .
v_gene: TRBV4-1
CDR3aa: CASSTGFTSGNTIYF
CDR3nt: TGCGCCAGCAGCACAGGGTTCACCTCTGGAAACACCATATATTTT

abundance: .
j_gene: TRBJ1-2
d_gene: TRBD1
v_gene: TRBV4-3
CDR3aa: CASSRRTGDLGYGYTF
CDR3nt: TGCGCCAGCAGCCGGCGGACAGGGGATCTTGGCTATGGCTACACCTTC

abundance: .
j_gene: TRBJ1-1
d_gene: .
v_gene: TRBV5-1
CDR3aa: CASSFRGSDNTEAFF
CDR3nt: TGCGCCAGCAGCTTCCGGGGATCCGACAACACTGAAGCTTTCTTT